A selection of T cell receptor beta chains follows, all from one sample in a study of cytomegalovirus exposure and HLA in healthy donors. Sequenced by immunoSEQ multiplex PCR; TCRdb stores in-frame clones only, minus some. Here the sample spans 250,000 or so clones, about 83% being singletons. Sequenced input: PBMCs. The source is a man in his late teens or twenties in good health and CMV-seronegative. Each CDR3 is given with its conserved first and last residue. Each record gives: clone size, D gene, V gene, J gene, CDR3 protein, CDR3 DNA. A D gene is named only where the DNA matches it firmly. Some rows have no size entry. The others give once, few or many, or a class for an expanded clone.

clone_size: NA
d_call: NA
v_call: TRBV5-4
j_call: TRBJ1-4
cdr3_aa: CASSLGTNEKLFF
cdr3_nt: TGTGCCAGCAGCCTCGGTACTAATGAAAAACTGTTTTTT

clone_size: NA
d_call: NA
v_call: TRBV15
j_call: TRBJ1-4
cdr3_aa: CATSRDPRDEKLFF
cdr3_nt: TGTGCCACCAGCAGAGACCCCAGGGATGAAAAACTGTTTTTT

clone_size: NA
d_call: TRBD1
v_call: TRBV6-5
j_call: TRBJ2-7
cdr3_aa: CASSYSRQGPYGQYF
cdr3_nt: TGTGCCAGCAGTTACTCGCGACAGGGCCCTTATGGGCAGTACTTC

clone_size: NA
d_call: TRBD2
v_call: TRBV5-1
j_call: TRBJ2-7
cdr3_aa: CASSLAGGRAAGEQYF
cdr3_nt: TGCGCCAGCAGCTTGGCAGGCGGGAGGGCGGCGGGCGAGCAGTACTTC

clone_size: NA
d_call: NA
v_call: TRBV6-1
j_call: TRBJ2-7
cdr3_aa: CASSADSPLSYEQYF
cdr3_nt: TGTGCCAGCAGTGCGGACAGTCCTCTCTCCTACGAGCAGTACTTC

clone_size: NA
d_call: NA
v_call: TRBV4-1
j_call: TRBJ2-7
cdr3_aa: CASSPSNMGTEQYF
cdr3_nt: TGCGCCAGCAGCCCAAGTAACATGGGGACAGAGCAGTACTTC

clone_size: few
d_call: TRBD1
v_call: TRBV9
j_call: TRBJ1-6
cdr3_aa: CASSVKGQDFYNSPLHF
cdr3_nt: TGTGCCAGCAGCGTTAAGGGACAGGATTTCTATAATTCACCCCTCCACTTT

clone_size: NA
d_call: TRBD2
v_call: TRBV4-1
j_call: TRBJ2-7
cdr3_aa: CASSQGQGLAAYEQYF
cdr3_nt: TGCGCCAGCAGCCAGGGGCAGGGACTAGCGGCCTACGAGCAGTACTTC

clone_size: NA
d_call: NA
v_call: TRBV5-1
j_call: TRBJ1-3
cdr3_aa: CASLKDPSSGNTIYF
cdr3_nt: TGCGCCAGCCTCAAAGATCCTAGCTCTGGAAACACCATATATTTT

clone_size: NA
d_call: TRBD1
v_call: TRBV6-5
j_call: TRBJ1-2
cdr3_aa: CASRDRVGYGYTF
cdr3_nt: TGTGCCAGCAGAGACAGGGTTGGATATGGCTACACCTTC

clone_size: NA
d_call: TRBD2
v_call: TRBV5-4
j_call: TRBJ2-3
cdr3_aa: CASSLRTSGRTDTQYF
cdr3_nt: TGTGCCAGCAGCCTCCGGACTAGCGGGAGGACAGATACGCAGTATTTT

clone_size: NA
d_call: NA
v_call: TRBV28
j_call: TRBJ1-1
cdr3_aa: CASTNYRTGYPEAFF
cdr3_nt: TGTGCCAGCACCAACTATCGAACAGGGTACCCTGAAGCTTTCTTT

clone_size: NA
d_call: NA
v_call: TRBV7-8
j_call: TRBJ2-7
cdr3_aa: CASSPVAASYEQYF
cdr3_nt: TGTGCCAGCAGCCCGGTAGCGGCCTCCTACGAGCAGTACTTC

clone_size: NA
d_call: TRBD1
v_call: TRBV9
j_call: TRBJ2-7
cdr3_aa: CASSVEVRGRFYEQYF
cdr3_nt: TGTGCCAGCAGCGTAGAGGTCAGGGGGCGATTCTACGAGCAGTACTTC

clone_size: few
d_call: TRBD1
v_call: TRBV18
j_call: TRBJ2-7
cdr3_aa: CASSRIRDRSPYEQYF
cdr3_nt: TGTGCCAGCTCACGAATTAGGGACAGGTCCCCTTACGAGCAGTACTTC

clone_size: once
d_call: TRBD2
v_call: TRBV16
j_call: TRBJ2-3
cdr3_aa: CASSQSGLRGRGTDTQYF
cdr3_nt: TGTGCCAGCAGCCAATCGGGATTACGCGGGAGGGGCACAGATACGCAGTATTTT

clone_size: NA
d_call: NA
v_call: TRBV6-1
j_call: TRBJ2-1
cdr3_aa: CASWYGYSSYNEQFF
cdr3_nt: TGTGCCAGCTGGTACGGGTATAGCTCCTACAATGAGCAGTTCTTC

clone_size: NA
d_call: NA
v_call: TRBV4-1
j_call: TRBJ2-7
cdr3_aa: CASSQGLVEYEQYF
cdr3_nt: TGCGCCAGCAGCCAAGGCCTCGTCGAGTACGAGCAGTACTTC

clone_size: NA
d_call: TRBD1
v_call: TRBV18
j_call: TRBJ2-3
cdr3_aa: CASLSDRGPNTQYF
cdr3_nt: TGTGCCAGCTTATCCGACAGGGGTCCTAATACGCAGTATTTT

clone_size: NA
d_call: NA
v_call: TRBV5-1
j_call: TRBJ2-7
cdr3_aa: CASSWGGISYEQYF
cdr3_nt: TGCGCCAGCAGCTGGGGAGGCATCTCCTACGAGCAGTACTTC

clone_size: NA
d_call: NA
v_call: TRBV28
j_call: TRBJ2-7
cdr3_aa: CASSLPVSSYEQYF
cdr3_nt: TGTGCCAGCAGTTTACCGGTAAGCTCCTACGAGCAGTACTTC

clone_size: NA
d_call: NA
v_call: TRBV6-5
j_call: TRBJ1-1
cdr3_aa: CASRAGLNTEAFF
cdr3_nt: TGTGCCAGCAGGGCGGGTTTGAACACTGAAGCTTTCTTT

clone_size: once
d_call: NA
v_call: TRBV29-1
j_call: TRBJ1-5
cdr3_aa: CSVEPIAGQPQHF
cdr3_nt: TGCAGCGTTGAACCCATAGCGGGTCAGCCCCAGCATTTT

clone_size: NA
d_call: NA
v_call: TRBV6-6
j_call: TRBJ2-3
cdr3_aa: CASSHNRELDTQYF
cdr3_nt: TGTGCCAGCAGCCACAACAGGGAGTTGGATACGCAGTATTTT

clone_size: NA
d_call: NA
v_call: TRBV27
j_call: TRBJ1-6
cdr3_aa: CASSTRRTANSYNSPLHF
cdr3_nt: TGTGCCAGCAGTACTCGTCGGACAGCCAACTCCTATAATTCACCCCTCCACTTT

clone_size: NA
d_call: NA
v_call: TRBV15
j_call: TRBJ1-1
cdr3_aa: CATSPELMNTEAFF
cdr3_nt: TGTGCCACCAGCCCGGAGCTAATGAACACTGAAGCTTTCTTT

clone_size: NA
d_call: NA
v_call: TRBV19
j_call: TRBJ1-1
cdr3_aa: CASLGQLNTEAFF
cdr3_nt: TGTGCCAGTTTGGGACAACTCAACACTGAAGCTTTCTTT

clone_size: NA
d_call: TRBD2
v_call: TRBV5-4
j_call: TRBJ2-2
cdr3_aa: CASSFGLAGVGNTGELFF
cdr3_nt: TGTGCCAGCAGCTTTGGACTAGCGGGAGTCGGGAACACCGGGGAGCTGTTTTTT

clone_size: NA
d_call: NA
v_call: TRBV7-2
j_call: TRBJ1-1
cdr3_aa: CASSLVGTAVAAFF
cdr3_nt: TGTGCCAGCAGCTTAGTTGGCACGGCGGTGGCAGCTTTCTTT

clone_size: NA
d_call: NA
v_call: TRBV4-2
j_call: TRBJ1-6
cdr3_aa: CASSQDRRGTHGRTLHF
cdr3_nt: TGTGCCAGCAGCCAAGATCGGAGAGGGACACACGGTCGGACCCTCCACTTT

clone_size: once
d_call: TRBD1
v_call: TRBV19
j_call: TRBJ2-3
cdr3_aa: CASSITGASDTQYF
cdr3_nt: TGTGCCAGTAGTATTACAGGGGCTTCAGATACGCAGTATTTT

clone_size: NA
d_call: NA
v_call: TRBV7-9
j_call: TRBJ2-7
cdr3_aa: CASSAPDRSGKDEQYF
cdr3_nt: TGTGCCAGCAGCGCCCCCGACAGGAGCGGAAAGGACGAGCAGTACTTC

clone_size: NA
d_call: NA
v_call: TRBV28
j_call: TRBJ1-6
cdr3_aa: CASRPGDRNSPLHF
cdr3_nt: TGTGCCAGCAGGCCGGGGGATCGGAATTCACCCCTCCACTTT

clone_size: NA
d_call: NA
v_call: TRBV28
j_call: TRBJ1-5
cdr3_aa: CASSNKLGLTEKNNQPQHF
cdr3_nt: TGTGCCAGCAGCAACAAACTCGGTCTGACAGAGAAAAATAATCAGCCCCAGCATTTT

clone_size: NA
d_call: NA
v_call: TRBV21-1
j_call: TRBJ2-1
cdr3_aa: CASSPGHRDYNEQFF
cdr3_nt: TGTGCCAGCAGCCCCGGACATCGTGACTACAATGAGCAGTTCTTC

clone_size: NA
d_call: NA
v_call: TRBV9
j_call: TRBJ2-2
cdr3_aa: CASSVGPPGTGELFF
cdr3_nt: TGTGCCAGCAGCGTAGGACCGCCAGGCACCGGGGAGCTGTTTTTT

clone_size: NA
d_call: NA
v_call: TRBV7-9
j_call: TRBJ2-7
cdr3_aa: CASSSPSGTGPEQYF
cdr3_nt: TGTGCCAGCAGCTCCCCGAGTGGAACAGGGCCCGAGCAGTACTTC

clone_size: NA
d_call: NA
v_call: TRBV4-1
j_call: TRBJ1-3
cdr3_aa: CASSQDTRGFSGNTIYF
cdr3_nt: TGCGCCAGCAGTCAAGATACTAGGGGGTTCTCTGGAAACACCATATATTTT

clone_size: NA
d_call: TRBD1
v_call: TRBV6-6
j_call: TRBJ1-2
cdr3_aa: CASSRTGVGYTF
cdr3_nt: TGTGCCAGCAGCCGAACAGGGGTTGGCTACACCTTC

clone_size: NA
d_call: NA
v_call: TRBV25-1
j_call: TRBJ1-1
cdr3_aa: CASSATERTEAFF
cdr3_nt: TGTGCCAGCAGTGCGACGGAGCGGACTGAAGCTTTCTTT

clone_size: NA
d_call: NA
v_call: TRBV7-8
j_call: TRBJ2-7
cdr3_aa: CASSSNRPYEQYF
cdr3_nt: TGTGCCAGCAGCTCGAACAGACCCTACGAGCAGTACTTC

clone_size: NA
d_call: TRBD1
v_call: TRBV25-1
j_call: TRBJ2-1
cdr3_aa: CASSSTGQLGEQFF
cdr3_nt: TGTGCCAGCAGCTCGACAGGGCAGCTGGGTGAGCAGTTCTTC

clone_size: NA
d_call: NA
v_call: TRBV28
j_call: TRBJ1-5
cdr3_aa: CASSFERRGNQPQHF
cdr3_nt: TGTGCCAGCAGTTTCGAGCGCAGGGGCAATCAGCCCCAGCATTTT

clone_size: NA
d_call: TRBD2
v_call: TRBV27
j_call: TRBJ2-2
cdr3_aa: CASSLYTSGGDGELFF
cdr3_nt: TGTGCCAGCAGTTTATACACTAGCGGGGGGGATGGGGAGCTGTTTTTT

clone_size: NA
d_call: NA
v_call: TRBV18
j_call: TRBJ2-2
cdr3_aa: CASSPPQGLNTGELFF
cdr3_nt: TGTGCCAGCTCACCACCTCAGGGCCTGAACACCGGGGAGCTGTTTTTT

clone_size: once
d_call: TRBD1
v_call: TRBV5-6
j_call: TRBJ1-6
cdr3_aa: CASSPLGDRVDSPLHF
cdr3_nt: TGTGCCAGCAGCCCGCTTGGAGACAGGGTTGATTCACCCCTCCACTTT